This T cell receptor beta chain was identified in a study of Ad26.COV2.S vaccination and SARS-CoV-2 variants (dated by TCRdb to the early 2020s). General notes on the study: Vaccine-arm donors came from COV1001, a multicentre, randomized, double-blind, placebo-controlled phase I-IIa trial of Ad26.COV2.S in healthy adults. Ad26.COV2.S was administered intramuscularly at a dose of 5x10^10 or 1x10^11 viral particles, either as one shot or as two shots given 56 days apart. TCRbeta repertoire sequencing served as the tool for gauging how specific and how broad the SARS-CoV-2-reactive T cell receptors were following Ad26.COV2.S vaccination. A total of 32 samples were included in the TCR-sequenced set, comprising some 20 Ad26.COV2.S vaccine recipients, 5 placebo recipients and 8 SARS-CoV-2 convalescent individuals. Trial participants were randomized into five groups of five: low-dose or high-dose Ad26.COV2.S given once or twice, or placebo on both occasions. Investigators remained blinded to trial group allocation during experiments and outcome assessment.

According to the study, the label for this sample's treatment or condition signals: 15 to 20 received Ad26.COV2.S at low or high dose, single or two shots; about five received placebo; per-sample allocation not given. For vaccine and placebo recipients, the sequenced repertoires came from samples collected on day 63 after the first injection. Cohort 1b enrolled 25 to 30 adults aged 18-55 years at a single site in Boston, USA, between 29 July and 7 August 2020. Ad26.COV2.S was a replication-incompetent adenovirus type 26 vector that expressed a prefusion-stabilized SARS-CoV-2 spike protein derived from the original Wuhan strain. The investigation overall reported the following: It was noted by the authors that total T cell responses may have been underestimated by the TCR breadth and depth analyses. Comparable non-spike TCR breadth was observed between vaccine and placebo recipients, consistent with only spike being contained in the vaccine. The study was not powered to compare responses between vaccine doses or regimens. Higher spike-specific TCR breadth was observed in Ad26.COV2.S recipients than in placebo recipients (P = 0.0014). After vaccination, substantial breadth of spike-specific CD8+ and CD4+ T cell responses was reported.

From a lookup of the germline V gene, CDR1 and CDR2 are KGHSH and LQKENI. From the cysteine through the phenylalanine, the CDR3 covers 14 amino acids. The sequence is cut down to CDR3 DNA, 42 bases in frame from base 1. V is clipped by 3 bases and J by 11 bases, and the sequence between their germline boundaries is 14 bases long. TCRbeta CDR3 regions were sequenced with the immunoSEQ Assay. After extraction, genomic DNA underwent amplification by bias-controlled multiplex PCR, followed by high-throughput sequencing. On the authors' methods: To quantify the absolute abundance of each unique TCRbeta CDR3 region, sequences were collapsed and filtered. Usable DNA was measured by amplifying reference genes present in all nucleated cells, and TCRbeta template counts were normalized to that usable DNA to estimate T cell fraction. Repertoire TCRs were annotated as SARS-CoV-2-specific when V gene, CDR3 amino acid sequence and J gene were exactly matched to a known reactive TCR set. The reference SARS-CoV-2 TCR set came from MIRA and was filtered for enrichment in COVID-19-positive ImmuneCODE repertoires, removing public or cross-reactive TCRs. Drawing on the MIRA antigens, annotated TCRs were analysed further at the level of specific ORF or position within ORF. Breadth was defined as annotated unique rearrangements over total unique productive rearrangements; depth was the summed frequency of those rearrangements. Two-sided Wilcoxon rank-sum tests were applied when comparing TCR breadth between groups. TCRdb retrieved this table from immuneACCESS and kept in-frame rearrangements only. Not all clones are present; in checked studies, unresolved V genes account for under half, and no reason is known for the remainder. D and trimming were read from the DNA, whereas the V and J calls and clone size are those reported in that table. For this sample there are over 400,000 clones; about 90% appear just once. About 1.6% of the sample rests with the top ten.

As regards this clone: Which antigen it targets is not known. Base qualities are not provided; no much larger clone lies one nucleotide away.

The sequencing here drew on peripheral blood, taken in a trial of Ad26.COV2.S vaccine versus placebo. The chain is assembled from TRBV18 and TRBJ1-6, with the D gene call left open. This receptor was taken from a person aged 18 to 59 who received the Ad26.COV2.S COVID-19 vaccine or a placebo. The sequence in DNA is TGTGCCAGCTCACCGGAACCTTGGTCTGCACCCCTCCACTTT. The encoded protein is CASSPEPWSAPLHF.